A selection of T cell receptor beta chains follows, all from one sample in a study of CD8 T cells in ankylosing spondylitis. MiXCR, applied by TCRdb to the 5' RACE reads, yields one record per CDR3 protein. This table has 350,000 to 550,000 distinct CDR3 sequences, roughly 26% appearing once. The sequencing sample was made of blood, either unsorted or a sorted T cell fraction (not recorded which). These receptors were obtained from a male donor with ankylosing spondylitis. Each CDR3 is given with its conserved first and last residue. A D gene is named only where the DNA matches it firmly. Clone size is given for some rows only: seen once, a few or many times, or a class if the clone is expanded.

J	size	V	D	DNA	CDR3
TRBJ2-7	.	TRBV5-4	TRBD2	TGTGCCAGCAGCTTGGCCCTACTAGCGGGAGGCCTCGTCTCCTACGAGCAGTACTTC	CASSLALLAGGLVSYEQYF
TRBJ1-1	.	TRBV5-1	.	TGCGCCAGCAGCTTGGATTCAGGTATCACTGAAGCTTTCTTT	CASSLDSGITEAFF
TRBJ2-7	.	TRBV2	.	TGTGCCAGCTTTCTACGGAGCTCCTACGAGCAGTACTTC	CASFLRSSYEQYF
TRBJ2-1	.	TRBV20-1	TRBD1	TGCAGTGCCCCAATCGGGACAGGAGGGACCAATGAGCAGTTCTTC	CSAPIGTGGTNEQFF
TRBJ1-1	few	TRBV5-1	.	TGCGCCAGCAGCCCAGGGGACCTGAACACTGAAGCTTTCTTT	CASSPGDLNTEAFF
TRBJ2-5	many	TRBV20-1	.	TGCAGTGCTAGTTCCGGAAGCTATACCCAGTACTTC	CSASSGSYTQYF
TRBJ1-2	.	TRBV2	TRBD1	TGTGCCAGCAGGGGGACAGGGTCTCACTATGGCTACACCTTC	CASRGTGSHYGYTF
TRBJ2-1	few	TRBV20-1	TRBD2	TGCAGTGCTACCCAGACTAGCGGGAGGAGGTTGGACAATGAGCAGTTCTTC	CSATQTSGRRLDNEQFF
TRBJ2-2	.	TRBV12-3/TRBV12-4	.	TGTGCCAGCAGTTTAGAAGGATTCGGAGGCACCGGGGAGCTGTTTTTT	CASSLEGFGGTGELFF
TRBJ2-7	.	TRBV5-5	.	TGTGCCAGCAGCTCTACCGGGGGTAGCGGTATTACCTACGAGCAGTACTTC	CASSSTGGSGITYEQYF
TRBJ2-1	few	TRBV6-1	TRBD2	TGTGCCAGCAGACGCGGGAGGGCCTACAATGAGCAGTTCTTC	CASRRGRAYNEQFF
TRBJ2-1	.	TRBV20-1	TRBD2	TGCAGTGCATCAAGACTAGCGGGGCTTAATGAGCAGTTCTTC	CSASRLAGLNEQFF
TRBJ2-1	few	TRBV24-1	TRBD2	TGTGCCACCAGTGATAGGAGGGCTAGCGGGACTTACAATGAGCAGTTCTTC	CATSDRRASGTYNEQFF
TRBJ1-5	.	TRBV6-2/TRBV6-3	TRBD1	TGTGCCAGCAGTGACTCCCGTTTGGACAGGGGTAATCAGCCCCAGCATTTT	CASSDSRLDRGNQPQHF
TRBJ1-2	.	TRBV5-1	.	TGCGCCAGCAGCCCCGGGACATTTTCTAACTATGGCTACACCTTC	CASSPGTFSNYGYTF
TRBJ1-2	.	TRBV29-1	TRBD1	TGCAGCGTTGGAGACCTGGACAGGGGGTACGGTGGCTACACCTTC	CSVGDLDRGYGGYTF